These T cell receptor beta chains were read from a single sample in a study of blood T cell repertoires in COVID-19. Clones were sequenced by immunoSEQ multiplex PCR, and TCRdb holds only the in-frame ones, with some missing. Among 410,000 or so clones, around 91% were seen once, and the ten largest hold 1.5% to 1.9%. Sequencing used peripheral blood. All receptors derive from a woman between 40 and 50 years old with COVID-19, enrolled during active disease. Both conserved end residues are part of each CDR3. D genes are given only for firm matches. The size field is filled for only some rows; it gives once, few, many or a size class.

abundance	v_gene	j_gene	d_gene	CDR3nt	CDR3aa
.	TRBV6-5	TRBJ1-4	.	TGTGCCAGCAGTTACTCGGGCGGGTTAGGGGAAAAACTGTTTTTT	CASSYSGGLGEKLFF
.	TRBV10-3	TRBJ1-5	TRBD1	TGTGCCATCAGAGACAGGGTGGACCAGCCCCAGCATTTT	CAIRDRVDQPQHF
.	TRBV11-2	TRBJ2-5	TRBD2	TGTGCCAGCAGCTCGGGCGGGGGGGCGATACAAGAGACCCAGTACTTC	CASSSGGGAIQETQYF
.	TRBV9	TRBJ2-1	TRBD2	TGTGCCAGCAGCGTAGAACTAGCGGGAGGCAATGAGCAGTTCTTC	CASSVELAGGNEQFF
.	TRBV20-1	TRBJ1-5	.	TGCAGTGCTAGTCCTAATCGGGACAAGGGTTACTCCTACAATCAGCCCCAGCATTTT	CSASPNRDKGYSYNQPQHF
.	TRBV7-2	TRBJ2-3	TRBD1	TGTGCCAGCAGCTGGGACAGGGTAAAGGATACGCAGTATTTT	CASSWDRVKDTQYF
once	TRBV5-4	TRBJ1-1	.	TGTGCCAGCAGCCCGGACTTGACTGTGAACACTGAAGCTTTCTTT	CASSPDLTVNTEAFF
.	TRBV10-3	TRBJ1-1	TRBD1	TGTGCCATACAGGGGGTTGAGAACACTGAAGCTTTCTTT	CAIQGVENTEAFF
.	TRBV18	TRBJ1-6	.	TGTGCCAGCTCACCAACGGGAGCCAGAAATTCACCCCTCCACTTT	CASSPTGARNSPLHF
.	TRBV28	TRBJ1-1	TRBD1	TGTGCCAGCAGTTTCTCAGGACAGGCAGTGAACACTGAAGCTTTCTTT	CASSFSGQAVNTEAFF
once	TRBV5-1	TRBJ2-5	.	TGCGCCAGCAGATCCGGGGGTATCTCTAAAGAGACCCAGTACTTC	CASRSGGISKETQYF
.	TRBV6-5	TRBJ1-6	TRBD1	TGTGCCACACAGGGGACAGCGAATTCACCCCTCCACTTT	CATQGTANSPLHF
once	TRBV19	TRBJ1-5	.	TGTGCCAGTATCCCGTCCGGGGGAGCTCTAGGGCCCCAGCATTTT	CASIPSGGALGPQHF
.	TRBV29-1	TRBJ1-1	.	TGCAGCTCTAACGGGGGGGCCGCTGAAGCTTTCTTT	CSSNGGAAEAFF
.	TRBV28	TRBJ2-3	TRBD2	TGTGCCAGCAGCCGGGGACTAGCCTCAGACACAGATACGCAGTATTTT	CASSRGLASDTDTQYF
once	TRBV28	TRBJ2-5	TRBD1	TGTGCCAGCAGCCGTGACAGGGTCATAGAGACCCAGTACTTC	CASSRDRVIETQYF
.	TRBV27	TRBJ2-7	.	TGTGCCAGCAGTCTGGGCAGCACCTACGAGCAGTACTTC	CASSLGSTYEQYF
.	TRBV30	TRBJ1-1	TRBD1	TGTGCCTCGGACAGGCGGAACACTGAAGCTTTCTTT	CASDRRNTEAFF
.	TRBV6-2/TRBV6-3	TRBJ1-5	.	TGTGCCAGCAGTCTAACGGTTCAGCCCCAGCATTTT	CASSLTVQPQHF
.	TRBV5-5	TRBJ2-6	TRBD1	TGTGCCAGCAGCTTGAGTGGGACAGGTTTCTCTGGGGCCAACGTCCTGACTTTC	CASSLSGTGFSGANVLTF
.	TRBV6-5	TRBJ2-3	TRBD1	TGTGCCAGCGCGAGACAGGGAAACACAGATACGCAGTATTTT	CASARQGNTDTQYF
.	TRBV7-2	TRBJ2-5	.	TGTGCCAGCAGCTCATTACCGGGACACCGACCTCTCCAAGAGACCCAGTACTTC	CASSSLPGHRPLQETQYF
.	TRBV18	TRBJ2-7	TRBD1	TGTGCCAGCTCACCCCGAGACGGGACAGGGTCAGTCTACGAGCAGTACTTC	CASSPRDGTGSVYEQYF
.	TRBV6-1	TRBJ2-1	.	TGTGCCAGCAGTGACACCAGGGTAAACTCCTACAATGAGCAGTTCTTC	CASSDTRVNSYNEQFF
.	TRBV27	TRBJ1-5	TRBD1	TGTGCCAGCAGGGCCGGGACAGGGGTTGAGCCCCAGCATTTT	CASRAGTGVEPQHF
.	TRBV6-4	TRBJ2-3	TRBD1	TGTGCCAGCAGTGACGGACAGGGCACAGATACGCAGTATTTT	CASSDGQGTDTQYF
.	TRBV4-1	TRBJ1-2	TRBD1	TGCGCCAGCAGCCTAGGACAGGCTAACTATGGCTACACCTTC	CASSLGQANYGYTF
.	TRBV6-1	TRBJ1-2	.	TGTGCCAGCAGTGAAGGCTCCAGGGGCTATGGCTACACCTTC	CASSEGSRGYGYTF
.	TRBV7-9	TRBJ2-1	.	TGTGCCAGCAGCTATGGGACAATCGCCAATGAGCAGTTCTTC	CASSYGTIANEQFF
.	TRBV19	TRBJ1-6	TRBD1	TGTGCCAGTAGTATCCGACAGGGTTGGGATAATTCACCCCTCCACTTT	CASSIRQGWDNSPLHF
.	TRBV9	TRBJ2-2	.	TGTGCCAGCAGCCCCCAAGCTAGCTCGAACACCGGGGAGCTGTTTTTT	CASSPQASSNTGELFF
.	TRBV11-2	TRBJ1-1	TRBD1	TGTGCCAGCAGCTTAGGTGGCGGACAGGGGGCTGTAGCTTTCTTT	CASSLGGGQGAVAFF
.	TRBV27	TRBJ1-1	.	TGTGCCAGCAGTTTCGATTGGGTGGGCGCTGAAGCTTTCTTT	CASSFDWVGAEAFF
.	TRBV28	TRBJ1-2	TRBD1	TGTGCCAGCAGAAGGGGACAGGAGCTCCTAGCTAACTATGGCTACACCTTC	CASRRGQELLANYGYTF
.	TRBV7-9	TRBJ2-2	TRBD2	TGTGCCAGCACCCCAAGAGCGGGGGGACCTAACACCGGGGAGCTGTTTTTT	CASTPRAGGPNTGELFF
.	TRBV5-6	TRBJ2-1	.	TGTGCCAGCAGCTTGGACTACTACAATGAGCAGTTCTTC	CASSLDYYNEQFF
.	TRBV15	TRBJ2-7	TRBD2	TGTGCCACCAGCAGAGATAGACTAGCGGGAGTTAATGAGCAGTACTTC	CATSRDRLAGVNEQYF
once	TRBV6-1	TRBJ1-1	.	TGTGCCAGCAGTGATCCGGGTAACACTGAAGCTTTCTTT	CASSDPGNTEAFF
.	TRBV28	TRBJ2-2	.	TGTGCCAGCACGTCGAACACCGGGGAGCTGTTTTTT	CASTSNTGELFF
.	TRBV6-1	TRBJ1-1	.	TGTGCCAGCAGTGCGCTCCGTGGGGGCGAAAACACTGAAGCTTTCTTT	CASSALRGGENTEAFF
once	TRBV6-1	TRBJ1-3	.	TGTGCCAGCAGTGAATCTTTACCCAGCTCTGGAAACACCATATATTTT	CASSESLPSSGNTIYF
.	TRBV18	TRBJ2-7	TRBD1	TGTGCCAGCTCACCTCGGACAGGGGGAGAGCAGTACTTC	CASSPRTGGEQYF
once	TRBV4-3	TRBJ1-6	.	TGCGCCAGCAGCCCGCAGCGGGGGGGCCATTCACCCCTCCACTTT	CASSPQRGGHSPLHF
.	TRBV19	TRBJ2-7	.	TGTGCCAGTAGTCCAACGACATTAACCTACGAGCAGTACTTC	CASSPTTLTYEQYF
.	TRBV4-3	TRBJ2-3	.	TGCGCCAGCAGCCAAGATCCCCTAAGCGGAGATACGCAGTATTTT	CASSQDPLSGDTQYF
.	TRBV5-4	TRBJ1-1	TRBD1	TGTGCCAGCAGGAATTCAGGGGGTCGCACTGAAGCTTTCTTT	CASRNSGGRTEAFF
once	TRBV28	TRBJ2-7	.	TGTGCCAGCAGTTCCTACGCCCACGAGCAGTACTTC	CASSSYAHEQYF
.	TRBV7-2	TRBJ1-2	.	TGTGCCAGCTTCACCAGGGGTAACGACTATGGCTACACCTTC	CASFTRGNDYGYTF
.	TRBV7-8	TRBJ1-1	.	TGTGCCAGCAGCTTAGACAGGGTTTGGGAAGCTTTCTTT	CASSLDRVWEAFF
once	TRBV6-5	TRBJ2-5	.	TGTGCCAGCGGCCCCAGGACCCAGTACTTC	CASGPRTQYF
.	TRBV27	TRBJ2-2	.	TGTGCCAGCAGTTACCACAGGAACTCGAACACCGGGGAGCTGTTTTTT	CASSYHRNSNTGELFF
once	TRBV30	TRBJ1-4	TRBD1	TGTGCCTGGAGTGTACAACCGGGACAGGGGGGTTTT	CAWSVQPGQGGF
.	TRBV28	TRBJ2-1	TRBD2	TGTGCCAGCAGCCCCCTAGCGGGGGGGCGAAATGAGCAGTTCTTC	CASSPLAGGRNEQFF
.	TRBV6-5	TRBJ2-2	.	TGTGCCAGCATGACAGTAAACACCGGGGAGCTGTTTTTT	CASMTVNTGELFF
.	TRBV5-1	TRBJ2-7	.	TGCGCCAGCAGCTTAAGTCCCGGGGCCTACGAGCAGTACTTC	CASSLSPGAYEQYF
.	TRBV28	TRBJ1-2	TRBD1	TGTGCCAGCAGTTTAGGGACAGGGAACTATGGCTACACCTTC	CASSLGTGNYGYTF